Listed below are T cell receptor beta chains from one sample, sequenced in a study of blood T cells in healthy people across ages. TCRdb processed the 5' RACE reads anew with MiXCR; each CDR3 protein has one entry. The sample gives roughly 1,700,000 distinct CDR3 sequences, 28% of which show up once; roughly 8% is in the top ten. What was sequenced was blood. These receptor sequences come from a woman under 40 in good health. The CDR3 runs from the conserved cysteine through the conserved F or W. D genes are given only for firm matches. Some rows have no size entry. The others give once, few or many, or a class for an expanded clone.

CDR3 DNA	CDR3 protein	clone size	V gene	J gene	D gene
TGTGCCAGCAGTTATTACAGGGACAATCAGCCCCGGCATTTT	CASSYYRDNQPRHF	.	TRBV28	TRBJ1-5	.
TGCGCCAGCAGCCCCGGTGACAGCCCTGAAGCTTTCTTT	CASSPGDSPEAFF	.	TRBV10-1	TRBJ1-1	.
TGTGCCAGCAGTAGGAACTCAGGGTTGAACACTGAAGCTTTCTTT	CASSRNSGLNTEAFF	.	TRBV27	TRBJ1-1	.
TGTGCCAGCAGTAATTACAGGGGGAGGACAGATGCGCAGTATTTT	CASSNYRGRTDAQYF	.	TRBV12-3/TRBV12-4	TRBJ2-3	TRBD1
TGTGCCATCAGTGAGTCGAACCAGGGGGCAGCCGAGCAGTACTTC	CAISESNQGAAEQYF	many	TRBV10-3	TRBJ2-7	TRBD1
TGTGCCAGCAGCTTTTCGCTAGCGGTAGCCAAAAACATTCAGTACTTC	CASSFSLAVAKNIQYF	.	TRBV7-8	TRBJ2-4	TRBD2
TGCGCCAGCAGCCAAGGTCGGGGTTCCTATGGCTACACCTTC	CASSQGRGSYGYTF	few	TRBV4-3	TRBJ1-2	.
TGCAGTGCCGCGTCCGCGAGGGGCACCGGGGAGCTGTTTTTT	CSAASARGTGELFF	.	TRBV20-1	TRBJ2-2	.
TGTGCCTGGAGTGTACAAGGAGGCACAGATACGCAGTATTTT	CAWSVQGGTDTQYF	few	TRBV30	TRBJ2-3	.
TGTGCCAGCAGCTCGCGGAGCCGAGAGACCCAGTACTTC	CASSSRSRETQYF	few	TRBV5-4	TRBJ2-5	.
TGCAGTGCTGGGACGCTCCACACTAGCGGGAGTGTTGATACGCAGTATTTT	CSAGTLHTSGSVDTQYF	few	TRBV20-1	TRBJ2-3	TRBD2
TGCAGCGTTGATGGGCCGGGGGCGAGGAGGAACACTGAAGCTTTCTTT	CSVDGPGARRNTEAFF	.	TRBV29-1	TRBJ1-1	.
TGTGCCAGCAGCGCAGGGAGGGTGTATGGCTACACCTTC	CASSAGRVYGYTF	many	TRBV5-5	TRBJ1-2	.
TGTGCCAGCAGCCTCATTCAGACCTCTAACTATGGCTACACCTTC	CASSLIQTSNYGYTF	few	TRBV5-6	TRBJ1-2	.
TGTGCCAGCAGCTTAAAGGGGGCAGGAAATTCACCCCTCCACTTT	CASSLKGAGNSPLHF	.	TRBV7-9	TRBJ1-6	TRBD1